What follows are 27 T cell receptor beta chains derived from one specimen sequenced in a study of beta chain features in type 1 diabetes. For these receptors, no antigen is known. All of the isolated RNA was reverse transcribed, so expressed TCRB transcripts were sequenced. Sequencing was performed with immunoSEQ multiplex PCR; in TCRdb, only in-frame clones are kept and a portion is missing. The repertoire holds 680,000 or so clones, with 13% as singletons. Study-wide points: TCRB CDR3s were moderately but significantly shorter in Type 1 diabetes patients in all four CD4+ subsets.

Source material: naive CD4+ T cells from blood. The receptors come from a man between 18 and 35 years old with type 1 diabetes.

This chain links TRBV7-2 with TRBJ2-1; 8 positions agree with TRBD1. The germline gives CDR1 SGHTA, CDR2 FQGNSA. V gave up 5 bases and J gave up 6 bases; unmatched junction bases: 6. The CDR3 runs to 14 residues. This CDR3 is CASSDRTGSNEQFF. CDR3 coding DNA: TGTGCCAGCAGCGATCGGACAGGGAGCAATGAGCAGTTCTTC.

On this clone itself: At one end the junction does not follow the germline gene, possibly because of a read error. The chain has TRBV2 and TRBJ2-7, with 7 bases aligning to TRBD1. The germline gives CDR1 SNHLY, CDR2 FYNNEI. The CDR3 contains 13 residues. Here the CDR3 reads CASSETGQLNWSF. CDR3 DNA sequence: TGTGCCAGCAGTGAAACGGGACAGCTAAACTGGAGCTTC.

This clone was detected a few times. The gene calls are TRBV5-1 and TRBJ1-2, with D hard to call. V was clipped by 4 bases and J by 3 bases, with 16 bases between them. The germline CDR1 and CDR2 sequences are SGHRS and YFSETQ. The CDR3 contains 15 residues. Here the CDR3 DNA reads TGCGCCAGCAGCCAGGATGCAGGAAATGACTATGGCTACACCTTC. This codes for CASSQDAGNDYGYTF.

There are a few counts of this clone. The chain couples TRBV7-2 to TRBJ2-4; D gene ambiguous. This CDR3 has 16 amino acids. V lost 1 base and J 0 bases, leaving 10 bases between the germline ends. The germline V gene encodes CDR1 SGHTA and CDR2 FQGNSA. In nucleotides, the CDR3 is TGTGCCAGCAGCTTAGACGGCAGCCTAGCCAAAAACATTCAGTACTTC. Encoded protein: CASSLDGSLAKNIQYF.

In its sample, this clone was seen a few times. This chain uses TRBV9 with TRBJ2-2; D gene uncertain. CDR1 is SGDLS, CDR2 YYNGEE, per germline. Between the trimmed V and J ends, which lost 0 bases and 1 base, there was a span of 7 bases. This CDR3 has 15 amino acids. The CDR3 here is CASSVATGNTGELFF. CDR3 in DNA: TGTGCCAGCAGCGTAGCTACGGGGAACACCGGGGAGCTGTTTTTT.

The J gene is TRBJ2-7, the V gene TRBV5-4; TRBD1 matches at 7 bases. Germline V gene lookup returns CDR1 SGHNT and CDR2 YYREEE (reference sequence). The CDR3 spans 13 residues. Trimming removed 4 bases from V and 5 bases from J; junction bases left unmatched: 6. The CDR3 bases are TGTGCCAGCAGCATTCCGGGACAGCACGAGCAGTACTTC. Encoded protein: CASSIPGQHEQYF.

This clone was detected only a few times. The chain has TRBV29-1 and TRBJ1-2; no firm D call. Germline values: CDR1 SQVTM, CDR2 ANQGSEA. V lost 7 bases and J lost 1, with 13 bases in between. The CDR3 covers 13 residues. Here the CDR3 reads CSAVRIDNYGYTF. CDR3 in DNA: TGCAGCGCCGTCCGGATCGATAACTATGGCTACACCTTC.

The rearrangement links TRBV7-9 to TRBJ1-5; D gene unclear. CDR3 size: 14 residues. The V gene's germline CDR1 is SEHNR and CDR2 FQNEAQ (reference sequence). V lost 6 bases and J 2 bases, leaving 11 bases between the germline ends. CDR3 DNA: TGTGCCAGCAGTAGTCCCGGGGGCAATCAGCCCCAGCATTTT. Protein sequence: CASSSPGGNQPQHF.

This chain uses TRBV7-6 with TRBJ1-1; 9 bases are a match to TRBD1. The CDR3 spans 13 residues. The germline gives CDR1 SGHVS, CDR2 FNYEAQ. The J segment lost 3 bases and the V segment lost 5 bases, leaving 1 base of the junction unmatched. This CDR3 is CASSRQGDTEAFF. The CDR3 DNA reads as TGTGCCAGCAGCAGACAGGGGGACACTGAAGCTTTCTTT.

The chain couples TRBV5-1 to TRBJ2-5; either TRBD1 or TRBD2 may supply D (5 bases each). The CDR3 sequence is 14 residues long. Trimming left V 5 bases short and J 4 bases short, with 15 bases between. Germline-derived CDR1 and CDR2 are SGHRS and YFSETQ. Written as DNA, the CDR3 is TGCGCCAGCAGGCCGGGCCCCGGGGCAGAGACCCAGTACTTC. This codes for CASRPGPGAETQYF.

This chain joins TRBV11-2 and TRBJ1-1, with 8 bases that match TRBD1. Germline CDR1 reads SGHAT; CDR2 reads FQNNGV. This CDR3 region has 12 residues. The junction had 4 bases not matched to a gene; V was cut back by 5 bases and J by 8 bases. CDR3 protein: CASSPGQGEAFF. The CDR3, as DNA: TGTGCCAGCAGCCCCGGACAGGGAGAAGCTTTCTTT.

This clone has more than one count but fewer than ten. The V and J genes are TRBV11-2 and TRBJ1-1; D remains unclear. CDR3 size: 16 residues. CDR1 and CDR2 (germline): SGHAT, FQNNGV. The V and J ends lost 5 bases and 1 base respectively, with 17 bases between them. This CDR3 is CASSPQRAGWNTEAFF. CDR3 nucleotides: TGTGCCAGCAGCCCCCAACGGGCGGGGTGGAACACTGAAGCTTTCTTT.

This clone was detected only a few times. The V gene is TRBV10-3, the J gene TRBJ2-1; D remains ambiguous. Germline V gene sequence: CDR1 ENHRY, CDR2 SYGVKD. The CDR3 spans 12 residues. V lost 0 bases and J lost 9, with 6 bases in between. CDR3 DNA sequence: TGTGCCATCAGTGAGTCTATCCCTGAGCAGTTCTTC. It encodes CAISESIPEQFF.

This clone has just a few counts. V usage is TRBV27 and J usage is TRBJ2-7; no clear D. Per germline, CDR1 MNHEY and CDR2 SMNVEV (reference sequence). V shed 3 bases and J shed 0 bases, with 3 bases lying between them. The CDR3 is 12 amino acids. The CDR3 reads CASSFNSYEQYF. CDR3 sequence (DNA): TGTGCCAGCAGTTTCAACTCCTACGAGCAGTACTTC.

This clone was observed a handful of times. The gene calls are TRBV11-1 and TRBJ2-5, with 10 bases fitting TRBD2. Trimming removed 2 bases from V and 2 bases from J; junction bases left unmatched: 8. This CDR3 has 17 residues. Germline-derived CDR1 and CDR2 are SGHAT and FQDESV (reference sequence). The CDR3, as DNA: TGTGCCAGCAGCTTATTCACTAGCGGGGCCTTACAAGAGACCCAGTACTTC. It encodes CASSLFTSGALQETQYF. Based on the CDR3 plus reference TRBV11-1 and TRBJ2-5, the full variable domain is EAEVAQSPRYKITEKSQAVAFWCDPISGHATLYWYRQILGQGPELLVQFQDESVVDDSQLPKDRFSAERLKGVDSTLKIQPAELGDSAMYLCASSLFTSGALQETQYFGPGTRLLVL.

In this sample, this clone turned up a few times. V gene TRBV6-6 combines with J gene TRBJ1-2; tentatively, D is TRBD1 (5 bases). The length of the CDR3 is 12 residues. V was cut by 5 bases and J by 6 bases, with 10 bases left in between. Germline V gene data show CDR1 as MNHNY and CDR2 as SVGAGI (reference sequence). CDR3: CASSPTGDGYTF. CDR3 nucleotides: TGTGCCAGCAGTCCTACGGGGGATGGCTACACCTTC.

This sequence joins TRBV4-1 and TRBJ1-4; D uncertain. V gave up 4 bases and J gave up 2 bases, with 8 bases separating them. Germline V gene sequence: CDR1 MGHRA, CDR2 YSYEKL. The CDR3 is made up of 14 amino acids. The DNA for the CDR3 is TGCGCCAGCAGCCGCGGAGGGACTAATGAAAAACTGTTTTTT. This gives the protein CASSRGGTNEKLFF.

The J gene is TRBJ1-2, the V gene TRBV5-1; a weak D match, TRBD1 (5 bases). The germline CDR1 and CDR2 sequences are SGHRS and YFSETQ. The CDR3 has 13 amino acids. Trimming took off 4 bases at V and 4 bases at J, with 11 bases between the two ends. The CDR3 DNA reads as TGCGCCAGCAGCCTACCCGACAGCTATGGCTACACCTTC. Translated, it gives CASSLPDSYGYTF.

This clone was counted a few times. V and J are TRBV18 and TRBJ1-1; D call uncertain. Trimming took off 3 bases at V and 3 bases at J, with 5 bases between the two ends. Per the germline V gene, CDR1 is KGHSH and CDR2 is LQKENI. CDR3 length equals 12 residues. The chain's CDR3 is CASSPPDTEAFF. The DNA for the CDR3 is TGTGCCAGCTCACCTCCCGACACTGAAGCTTTCTTT.

With respect to this clone: Other DNA sequences in the same sample also yield this CDR3. The V gene is TRBV7-2, the J gene TRBJ1-3, with D unclear. Per the germline V gene, CDR1 is SGHTA and CDR2 is FQGNSA. Trimming pared 5 bases from V and 0 bases from J, leaving 5 bases between. There are 13 residues in the CDR3. The CDR3 spells CASSPYSGNTIYF. CDR3 coding DNA: TGTGCCAGCAGCCCCTACTCTGGAAACACCATATATTTT.

This clone was counted between two and nine times. The J gene is TRBJ1-6, the V gene TRBV6-1; D may be TRBD1 (6 bases). Germline loops: CDR1 MNHNS, CDR2 SASEGT. V was shortened by 7 bases and J by 9 bases, with 13 bases between the two germline ends. The CDR3 loop spans 13 amino acids. CDR3 sequence (DNA): TGTGCCAGCATGAGGGGGGCTGGTTCACCCCTCCACTTT. The encoded protein is CASMRGAGSPLHF.

This chain connects TRBV6-1 to TRBJ2-5, with a weak D call TRBD1 (6 bases). The CDR3 is 15 residues long. V gave up 5 bases and J gave up 2 bases, with 15 bases separating them. Germline V gene data show CDR1 as MNHNS and CDR2 as SASEGT. The CDR3: CASSSLPDSQETQYF. The DNA for the CDR3 is TGTGCCAGCAGTTCACTCCCGGACAGTCAAGAGACCCAGTACTTC.

This clone was seen a handful of times. The chain employs TRBV30 and TRBJ2-5; D not resolved. CDR1 and CDR2 from the germline V gene are GTSNPN and SVGIG (reference sequence). Between the trimmed V and J ends, which lost 1 base and 5 bases, there was a span of 11 bases. This CDR3 comprises 13 residues. CDR3 sequence (DNA): TGTGCCTGGAGTGAAGGCACGGGCGAGACCCAGTACTTC. It specifies CAWSEGTGETQYF.

The chain couples TRBV2 to TRBJ2-5; possibly TRBD2 for D (5 bases). The CDR3 has 14 residues. V was trimmed by 5 bases and J by 7 bases, leaving 17 bases between them. Germline V lookup: CDR1 SNHLY, CDR2 FYNNEI. Here the CDR3 reads CASSLQSAGGTQYF. CDR3 nucleotide sequence: TGTGCCAGCAGTCTCCAATCTGCGGGCGGGACCCAGTACTTC.

This clone has just a few counts. The V call is TRBV30, the J call TRBJ1-1; D unclear. Trimming left V 1 base short and J 2 bases short, with 11 bases between. CDR1 is GTSNPN, CDR2 SVGIG, per germline (reference sequence). CDR3 length: 14 amino acids. In DNA form, the CDR3 reads TGTGCCTGGAGTGAGCTCAACCTAAACACTGAAGCTTTCTTT. Translating gives CAWSELNLNTEAFF.

V is TRBV7-6 and J is TRBJ2-5; 10 positions agree with TRBD2. The CDR3 is made up of 16 amino acids. The J segment lost 5 bases and the V segment lost 5 bases, leaving 11 bases of the junction unmatched. Germline V gene lookup returns CDR1 SGHVS and CDR2 FNYEAQ. CDR3 in DNA: TGTGCCAGCAGCCCTACTGCTAGCGGGGGTTGGGAGACCCAGTACTTC. It specifies CASSPTASGGWETQYF.

There are a few counts of this clone. The rearrangement links TRBV5-1 to TRBJ2-5, with 7 bases matching TRBD2. The length of the CDR3 is 14 residues. The trim removed 7 bases at V and 4 bases at J, leaving 10 bases unmatched. Germline CDR1 reads SGHRS; CDR2 reads YFSETQ. The CDR3 spells CASAIGEGGETQYF. The CDR3 region has the DNA TGCGCCAGCGCCATAGGGGAGGGTGGAGAGACCCAGTACTTC.